These 26 T cell receptor beta chains share one sample of origin, sequenced in a study of CXCR3-negative and CXCR3-positive naive CD8 T cells. TRB cDNA libraries were made by UMI-labeled 5' RACE. TCRdb re-called the 5' RACE reads; one entry per CDR3 protein, DNA not given. The ten most abundant clones cover around 11% of a sample with some 41,000 distinct CDR3 sequences. Sample: memory CD8+ T cells from blood. Receptor source: a human donor in good health. Some clones in this sample may be carry-over from other donors' samples.

The chain is built from TRBV12-5 and TRBJ1-5. CDR3 length: 16 residues. Germline V gives CDR1 LGHNT, CDR2 FRNRAP. CDR3 amino acids: CASGFSGELYNQPQHF.

V is TRBV29-1 and J is TRBJ2-7. Looked up from germline, CDR1 is SQVTM and CDR2 is ANQGSEA. The CDR3 is made up of 13 amino acids. The CDR3 sequence is CSVVDQVSYEQYF.

V is TRBV21-1 and J is TRBJ2-2. TRBV21-1 is assigned pseudogene status. CDR3 size: 15 residues. The CDR3 sequence: CASRGSDRLAGELFF.

CDR3 residues: CSASGLAGGPSGHEQFF. The chain combines TRBV20-1 with TRBJ2-1; checking the TCRdb D call of TRBD2 is not possible without DNA. The CDR3 loop spans 17 amino acids. Germline V lookup: CDR1 DFQATT, CDR2 SNEGSKA (reference sequence).

The CDR3 region is CASSFRRGDYEQYF. The genes are TRBV12-3 or TRBV12-4 and TRBJ2-7; lacking DNA, the TRBD1 call made by TCRdb goes unchecked. The CDR3 loop spans 14 amino acids.

The V and J genes are TRBV5-6 and TRBJ2-2; TCRdb's D call, TRBD1, is unchecked because there is no DNA. The CDR3 contains 17 residues. Germline V gives CDR1 SGHDT, CDR2 YYEEEE. CDR3 amino acids: CASSLNGGPINTGELFF.

The chain has TRBV4-2 and TRBJ2-5. Germline lookup yields CDR1 LGHNA and CDR2 YNFKEQ. CDR3 length: 14 amino acids. The CDR3: CASSQGSDQETQYF.

V usage is TRBV29-1 and J usage is TRBJ2-1; lacking DNA, the TRBD2 call made by TCRdb goes unchecked. From germline, CDR1 is SQVTM and CDR2 ANQGSEA. This CDR3 is 12 amino acids long. The CDR3 sequence is CSVESGYNEQFF.

The genes are TRBV28 and TRBJ2-1; lacking DNA, the TRBD2 call made by TCRdb goes unchecked. Germline lookup yields CDR1 MDHEN and CDR2 SYDVKM. The CDR3 consists of 14 residues. The chain's CDR3 is CASSGRRAGNEQFF.

This rearrangement joins TRBV9 to TRBJ2-1. Germline assignment: CDR1 SGDLS and CDR2 YYNGEE. This CDR3 spans 14 amino acids. The CDR3 sequence is CASSDGRSYNEQFF.

The rearrangement links TRBV27 to TRBJ2-6; TCRdb's D call of TRBD1 is untestable without DNA. The germline CDR1 and CDR2 sequences are MNHEY and SMNVEV (reference sequence). The CDR3 is 19 amino acids. CDR3 loop: CASRTQGAQEKSGANVLTF.

This chain links TRBV6-5 with TRBJ2-1. This CDR3 has 16 residues. Germline V gene sequence: CDR1 MNHEY, CDR2 SVGAGI. The CDR3 loop reads CASSRTRDQTYNEQFF.

V is TRBV20-1 and J is TRBJ1-2. CDR3 length: 12 amino acids. Germline CDR1 reads DFQATT; CDR2 reads SNEGSKA (reference sequence). The CDR3 loop is CSATIANYGYTF.

The chain joins TRBV12-2 to TRBJ1-2; the TCRdb D gene call, TRBD1, has no DNA to confirm it. TRBV12-2 is a pseudogene segment. CDR3 length: 17 amino acids. Here the CDR3 reads CASRWDRDPTRLDGYTF.

The chain joins TRBV6-5 to TRBJ2-3; the D gene TCRdb calls, TRBD2, cannot be checked with no DNA. The CDR3 runs to 16 residues. Germline values: CDR1 MNHEY, CDR2 SVGAGI. CDR3 loop: CASSYSGSGRTDTQYF.

This chain links TRBV6-4 with TRBJ2-2; TCRdb selects TRBD1, and the lack of DNA leaves this call unchecked. The CDR3 is 13 amino acids. Per the germline V gene, CDR1 is MRHNA and CDR2 is SNTAGT. The CDR3 region is CASSEGGTGELFF.

The chain combines TRBV4-1 with TRBJ2-1; without DNA, the TCRdb call of TRBD1 cannot be checked. Germline assignment: CDR1 MGHRA and CDR2 YSYEKL. There are 16 residues in the CDR3. The chain's CDR3 is CASSRVRGPSYNEQFF.

This chain joins TRBV29-1 and TRBJ2-5; as DNA is missing, the TRBD1 call by TCRdb cannot be tested. Per the germline V gene, CDR1 is SQVTM and CDR2 is ANQGSEA. The CDR3 extends over 15 amino acids. The CDR3 protein is CSVDRLLQGSETQYF. Full variable domain (remainder filled in from reference TRBV29-1 and TRBJ2-5): SAVISQKPSRDICQRGTSLTIQCQVDSQVTMMFWYRQQPGQSLTLIATANQGSEATYESGFVIDKFPISRPNLTFSTLTVSNMSPEDSSIYLCSVDRLLQGSETQYFGPGTRLLVL.

This chain links TRBV4-1 with TRBJ1-1. Germline V lookup: CDR1 MGHRA, CDR2 YSYEKL. CDR3 length equals 12 residues. CDR3 sequence: CASSQINTEAFF.

V is TRBV5-1 and J is TRBJ1-1; absent DNA, TCRdb's TRBD1 call cannot be checked. Germline lookup yields CDR1 SGHRS and CDR2 YFSETQ. The CDR3 spans 14 residues. CDR3 protein: CASRDRGLDTEAFF.

V gene TRBV2 combines with J gene TRBJ1-5; TCRdb calls TRBD1, which cannot be checked without DNA. The CDR3 has 14 amino acids. Germline V gene data show CDR1 as SNHLY and CDR2 as FYNNEI. The CDR3 here is CASSDPGGNQPQHF.

The chain recombines TRBV28 with TRBJ2-1. Germline values: CDR1 MDHEN, CDR2 SYDVKM. The CDR3 runs 13 residues. The CDR3 spells CASSLGEYNEQFF.

The chain combines TRBV4-3 with TRBJ1-1. Germline assignment: CDR1 LGHNA and CDR2 YSLEER. This CDR3 comprises 14 residues. CDR3: CASSQDRNLAEAFF.

J is TRBJ1-1 and V is TRBV29-1. The CDR3 runs 12 residues. Germline V gene data show CDR1 as SQVTM and CDR2 as ANQGSEA. The CDR3 reads CSVGTETTEAFF.

V gene TRBV29-1 combines with J gene TRBJ1-1; TCRdb selects TRBD1, and the lack of DNA leaves this call unchecked. This CDR3 is 16 amino acids long. Germline V gene data show CDR1 as SQVTM and CDR2 as ANQGSEA. This CDR3 is CSAGPIRGGVNTEAFF.

V gene TRBV29-1 combines with J gene TRBJ1-2. This CDR3 region has 16 residues. Per the germline V gene, CDR1 is SQVTM and CDR2 is ANQGSEA. CDR3 sequence: CSVESALSGEGYGYTF.